This T cell receptor beta chain stems from a study of CXCR3-negative and CXCR3-positive naive CD8 T cells. Cells that were CD45RO-CCR7+CD27+CD95- constituted naive CD8+ T cells. The CDR3 length is 13 residues. Germline CDR1 MGHRA, CDR2 YSYEKL. 5' RACE with UMI labels generated the TRB cDNA libraries. For each CDR3 protein, TCRdb gives one entry from its re-call of the 5' RACE reads, without DNA. Here the sample table reports over 100,000 distinct CDR3 sequences. On this clonotype: Antigen unknown.

Study results and caveats: Researchers report CXCR3 expression partially decreased after cryopreservation, with fresh PBMCs used in most assays. Naive cells with CXCR3 showed TRB CDR3s that were more hydrophobic than those in CXCR3-negative naive cells.

Sequencing was carried out using naive CXCR3+ CD8+ T cells from blood. Subset indicated: CD45RO-CCR7+CD27+CD95- naive CD8+ T cells expressing CXCR3 (TNR3+). The chain couples TRBV4-1 to TRBJ2-5; TCRdb's D gene call, TRBD1, goes unchecked for lack of DNA. This TCR came from a human donor in good health. Some clones in this sample may be carry-over from other donors' samples. The CDR3 protein is CVSSLGQQETQYF.